This T cell receptor beta chain is drawn from a study of cytomegalovirus exposure and HLA in healthy donors. As concerns this clone: Its specificity is unknown.

Germline values: CDR1 SGHRS, CDR2 YFSETQ. The CDR3 totals 17 residues. The V gene lost 1 base and the J gene lost 2 bases, with 15 bases spanning the gap. The PCR used 60 Vbeta and 13 Jbeta primers. TCRdb's table, derived via immunoSEQ multiplex PCR, lists solely in-frame clones and lacks some. The sample records around 200,000 clones, 86% being singletons. Study-wide findings and caveats: Association with HLA alleles at 0.05 false discovery rate was found for 16,951 TCR beta sequences in a later analysis.

This clonotype originated in a woman in her 30s in good health and CMV-seronegative. This chain connects TRBV5-1 to TRBJ2-2; maybe TRBD2 (7 bases). Source material: PBMCs. The CDR3 loop reads CASSLWGGSSNTGELFF. CDR3 in DNA: TGCGCCAGCAGCTTGTGGGGGGGCTCCTCTAACACCGGGGAGCTGTTTTTT.